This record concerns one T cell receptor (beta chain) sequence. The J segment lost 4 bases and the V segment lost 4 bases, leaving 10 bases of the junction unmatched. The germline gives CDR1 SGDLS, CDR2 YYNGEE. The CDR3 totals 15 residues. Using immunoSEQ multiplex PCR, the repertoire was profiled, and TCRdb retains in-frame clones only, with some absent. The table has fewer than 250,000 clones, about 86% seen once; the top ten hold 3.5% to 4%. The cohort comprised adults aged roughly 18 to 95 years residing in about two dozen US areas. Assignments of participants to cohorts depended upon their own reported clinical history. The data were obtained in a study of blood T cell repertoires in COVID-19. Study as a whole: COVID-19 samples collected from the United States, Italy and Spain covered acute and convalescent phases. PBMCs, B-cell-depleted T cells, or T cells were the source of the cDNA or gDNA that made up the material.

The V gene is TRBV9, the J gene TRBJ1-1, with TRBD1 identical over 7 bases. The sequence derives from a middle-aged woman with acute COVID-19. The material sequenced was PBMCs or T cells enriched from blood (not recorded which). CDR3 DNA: TGTGCCAGCAGCCCTCCGACAGGGTGGGCCACTGAAGCTTTCTTT. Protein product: CASSPPTGWATEAFF.